This T cell receptor beta chain is drawn from a study of shared clonotypes between healthy human individuals. Study in general: Per donor, CD8 memory used one plate, CD8 naive used two, CD4 memory used three and CD4 naive used three.

The data were produced by immunoSEQ multiplex PCR, yet TCRdb's version contains in-frame clones alone and is incomplete. The data contain more than 2 million clones, under 97% of them singletons. V was shortened by 0 bases and J by 0 bases, with 12 bases between the two germline ends. Germline loops: CDR1 MGHRA, CDR2 YSYEKL. CDR3 size: 18 residues. The sample consisted of naive CD4+ T cells sorted from blood. Documented subset: CD45RA+ positively selected. The J gene is TRBJ1-6, the V gene TRBV4-1, with D perhaps TRBD1 (5 bases). This TCR derives from a man aged 18 to 35 in good health. The CDR3 DNA is TGCGCCAGCAGCCAAGAGGCTGGGGCGAGCTCCTATAATTCACCCCTCCACTTT. Protein sequence: CASSQEAGASSYNSPLHF.